The next 28 T cell receptor beta chains were all read from a single sample in a study of blood T cell repertoires in COVID-19. Profiling relied on immunoSEQ multiplex PCR, and the TCRdb table lists in-frame clones only, not all of them. Of tens of thousands of clones listed, approximately 80% were seen once; the top ten hold about 12%. Sequencing input: peripheral blood. The receptors were gathered from a human donor in a cohort sampled during active COVID-19.

The CDR3 DNA sequence: TGTGCCAGCAGTTCAGGCATTGGGGCGTGGTACGTC. It yields the protein CASSSGIGAWYV. The gene calls are TRBV28 and TRBJ2-7; D might be TRBD1 (5 bases). This CDR3 comprises 12 residues. The germline V gene has CDR1 MDHEN and CDR2 SYDVKM. Between the trimmed V and J ends, which lost 4 bases and 12 bases, there was a span of 16 bases.

J is TRBJ2-2 and V is TRBV6-6; D call uncertain. The V and J ends lost 6 bases and 2 bases respectively, with 7 bases between them. The CDR3 spans 13 residues. Per the germline V gene, CDR1 is MNHNY and CDR2 is SVGAGI (reference sequence). CDR3 DNA: TGTGCCAGCAGCAACACCAACACCGGGGAGCTGTTTTTT. It translates to CASSNTNTGELFF.

The chain is built from TRBV4-1 and TRBJ2-1, with 7 positions matching TRBD2. The ends lost 4 bases at V and 9 bases at J; junction bases unmatched: 15. CDR3 size: 16 residues. CDR1 is MGHRA, CDR2 YSYEKL, per germline. CDR3 DNA sequence: TGCGCCAGCAGCCCTAAGGTGGGAGGGCCTGAGGTTGAGCAGTTCTTC. Its protein product is CASSPKVGGPEVEQFF.

The rearrangement joins TRBV7-9 to TRBJ2-3; 7 bases match TRBD1. CDR1 and CDR2 from the germline V gene are SEHNR and FQNEAQ (reference sequence). This CDR3 has 14 residues. With 0 bases clipped from V and 6 bases from J, the junction kept 3 bases outside the gene matches. Here the CDR3 reads CASSLAGGADTQYF. CDR3 coding DNA: TGTGCCAGCAGCTTAGCAGGGGGCGCCGATACGCAGTATTTT.

CDR3 DNA sequence: TGCGCCAGCAGCCAAGCAGGGGGCCAGCCCCAGCATTTT. This codes for CASSQAGGQPQHF. The rearrangement joins TRBV4-1 to TRBJ1-5; TRBD1 aligns across 8 bases. CDR1 MGHRA and CDR2 YSYEKL come from the germline V gene. The CDR3 has 13 residues. V gave up 1 base and J gave up 7 bases; unmatched junction bases: 0.

Many counts were recorded for this clone. The chain links TRBV28 to TRBJ2-7, with D maybe TRBD2 (7 bases). The CDR3 has 13 amino acids. The V end lost 3 bases, the J end lost 9 bases, and 15 bases lay between the germline ends. Germline CDR1 is MDHEN and CDR2 is SYDVKM. CDR3 protein: CASSFLGGGRQYF. DNA for the CDR3: TGTGCCAGCAGTTTTTTAGGGGGAGGGAGGCAGTACTTC.

This chain connects TRBV7-6 to TRBJ2-7; TRBD1 matches 7 bases. The J segment lost 1 base and the V segment lost 5 bases, leaving 5 bases of the junction unmatched. This CDR3 has 14 residues. CDR1 SGHVS and CDR2 FNYEAQ come from the germline V gene. Here the CDR3 reads CASSQRQGSYEQYF. The CDR3 DNA reads as TGTGCCAGCAGCCAGAGACAGGGTTCCTACGAGCAGTACTTC.

The J gene is TRBJ1-5, the V gene TRBV6-6; 7 positions match TRBD1. In germline, CDR1 is MNHNY, CDR2 SVGAGI (reference sequence). This CDR3 spans 14 amino acids. Trimming removed 2 bases from V and 6 bases from J; junction bases left unmatched: 4. The CDR3 sequence: CASSYKGGGQPQHF. In nucleotides, the CDR3 is TGTGCCAGCAGTTACAAAGGGGGCGGTCAGCCCCAGCATTTT.

The chain has TRBV4-1 and TRBJ2-7; TRBD2 matches 9 bases. V was pared by 0 bases and J by 6 bases, with 9 bases of the junction left unmatched. Per the germline V gene, CDR1 is MGHRA and CDR2 is YSYEKL. The CDR3 is made up of 16 amino acids. As DNA, the CDR3 is TGCGCCAGCAGCCAAGATCGCGGGGGGGATGTCGGCGAGCAGTACTTC. Its translation: CASSQDRGGDVGEQYF.

This clone appeared a few times. The V and J genes are TRBV6-5 and TRBJ2-5; TRBD2 aligns across 7 bases. The trim removed 6 bases at V and 3 bases at J, leaving 4 bases unmatched. Germline loops: CDR1 MNHEY, CDR2 SVGAGI. The CDR3 loop spans 13 amino acids. CDR3 nucleotides: TGTGCCAGCAGGTTGCTAGCGGAAGAGACCCAGTACTTC. Translation gives CASRLLAEETQYF.

V usage is TRBV28 and J usage is TRBJ1-5, with D possibly being TRBD1 (5 bases). The CDR3 is 14 residues long. The V end lost 6 bases, the J end lost 6 bases, and 15 bases lay between the germline ends. CDR1 is MDHEN, CDR2 SYDVKM, per germline. The CDR3 coding sequence is TGTGCCAGCAGCCGGGGGGGGGTGGCTCAGCCCCAGCATTTT. Encoded protein: CASSRGGVAQPQHF.

This clone has just one count. The chain is built from TRBV7-2 and TRBJ1-1; possibly TRBD1 for D (6 bases). This CDR3 region has 16 residues. V gave up 1 base and J gave up 6 bases, with 18 bases separating them. Germline V gene lookup returns CDR1 SGHTA and CDR2 FQGNSA. Here the CDR3 reads CASSLDMQGRWAEAFF. CDR3 bases: TGTGCCAGCAGCTTAGATATGCAGGGGCGATGGGCTGAAGCTTTCTTT.

The rearrangement joins TRBV9 to TRBJ2-5, with D perhaps matching TRBD1 (6 bases). The germline CDR1 and CDR2 sequences are SGDLS and YYNGEE. This CDR3 is 14 amino acids long. Trimming removed 4 bases from V and 5 bases from J, with 15 bases in between. The CDR3, as DNA: TGTGCCAGCAGCAGAGGGACATTGATTGAGACCCAGTACTTC. Translated: CASSRGTLIETQYF.

This rearrangement joins TRBV24-1 to TRBJ2-1; 7 bases align to TRBD1. The CDR3 is 12 residues long. Germline CDR1 is KGHDR and CDR2 is SFDVKD. Trimming at V came to 3 bases and at J to 16 bases, leaving 8 bases not matched to a gene. CDR3 sequence reads: CATSDPGRGPFF. CDR3 in DNA: TGTGCCACCAGTGATCCCGGTAGGGGGCCCTTCTTC.

The rearrangement uses TRBV7-9 and TRBJ1-2; 8 bases align to TRBD1. J was trimmed by 8 bases and V by 4 bases; bases with no gene match: 9. Per the germline V gene, CDR1 is SEHNR and CDR2 is FQNEAQ (reference sequence). The CDR3 is 14 amino acids. CDR3 sequence: CASSSFGQGAGYTF. In DNA, the CDR3 is TGTGCCAGCAGCTCTTTCGGACAGGGTGCCGGCTACACCTTC.

The chain recombines TRBV5-1 with TRBJ2-3; 7 bases align to TRBD1. Trimming at V came to 6 bases and at J to 6 bases, leaving 10 bases not matched to a gene. Germline CDR1 is SGHRS and CDR2 is YFSETQ. This CDR3 comprises 14 residues. DNA for the CDR3: TGCGCCAGCATTCCACAGGGGACGTCGGATACGCAGTATTTT. Translated: CASIPQGTSDTQYF. Full variable domain (rest looked up from reference TRBV5-1 and TRBJ2-3): KAGVTQTPRYLIKTRGQQVTLSCSPISGHRSVSWYQQTPGQGLQFLFEYFSETQRNKGNFPGRFSGRQFSNSRSEMNVSTLELGDSALYLCASIPQGTSDTQYFGPGTRLTVL.

This clone appeared a single time. This chain joins TRBV5-8 and TRBJ2-1; D possibly corresponds to TRBD2 (5 bases). Germline V gene lookup returns CDR1 SGHTS and CDR2 YDEGEE. The CDR3 contains 15 residues. Trimming took off 0 bases at V and 7 bases at J, with 14 bases between the two ends. The CDR3 is CASSLERWRQNEQFF. CDR3 coding DNA: TGTGCCAGCAGCTTGGAACGGTGGAGGCAGAATGAGCAGTTCTTC. Looking up the rest from reference TRBV5-8 and TRBJ2-1 gives the full variable domain: EAGVTQSPTHLIKTRGQQATLRCSPISGHTSVYWYQQALGLGLQFLLWYDEGEERNRGNFPPRFSGRQFPNYSSELNVNALELEDSALYLCASSLERWRQNEQFFGPGTRLTVL.

The chain links TRBV20-1 to TRBJ2-1; D unclear. Germline-derived CDR1 and CDR2 are DFQATT and SNEGSKA (reference sequence). The V end was cut by 6 bases, the J end by 5 bases, with 8 bases between. The CDR3 is 11 residues long. The CDR3 is CSAEAHNEQFF. CDR3 bases: TGCAGTGCCGAGGCACACAATGAGCAGTTCTTC.

This chain connects TRBV7-2 to TRBJ2-7; TRBD2 agrees at 12 bases. CDR1 and CDR2 (germline): SGHTA, FQGNSA. Losses at the gene ends were 1 base for V and 5 bases for J; bases not matched to a gene: 6. The length of the CDR3 is 16 residues. The CDR3 bases are TGTGCCAGCAGCTTAGGGCCTAGCGGGGGGGCGAACGAGCAGTACTTC. Translating it yields CASSLGPSGGANEQYF.

The rearrangement joins TRBV9 to TRBJ2-5; 7 bases match TRBD2. There are 14 residues in the CDR3. Germline CDR1 SGDLS, CDR2 YYNGEE. V shed 0 bases, J shed 5 bases, and the junction held 4 bases outside the gene matches. The CDR3 sequence: CASSVGLAKETQYF. CDR3 nucleotide sequence: TGTGCCAGCAGCGTAGGACTAGCTAAGGAGACCCAGTACTTC.

This clone was seen more than once but under ten times. The chain has TRBV5-1 and TRBJ2-1, with D tentatively TRBD1 (6 bases). The length of the CDR3 is 13 residues. Germline CDR1 SGHRS, CDR2 YFSETQ. Trimming pared 1 base from V and 12 bases from J, leaving 14 bases between. This CDR3 reads CASSLTTDSLQFF. The CDR3 nucleotides read TGCGCCAGCAGCTTGACGACGGACAGCCTGCAGTTCTTC.

The CDR3 here is CASSMTRDRSTEAFF. CDR3 bases: TGTGCCAGTAGTATGACCCGGGATCGGAGCACTGAAGCTTTCTTT. This chain links TRBV19 with TRBJ1-1; D unclear. CDR1 is LNHDA, CDR2 SQIVND, per germline (reference sequence). V lost 3 bases, J lost 4 bases, and 15 bases lay in between. There are 15 residues in the CDR3.

The chain couples TRBV10-3 to TRBJ2-5; TRBD2 aligns across 10 bases. This CDR3 comprises 14 residues. J gave up 4 bases and V 3 bases, and 2 bases lay outside the gene matches. Germline values: CDR1 ENHRY, CDR2 SYGVKD. The CDR3 region has the DNA TGTGCCATCAGTGACCCTAGCGGGGGAGAGACCCAGTACTTC. It is translated as CAISDPSGGETQYF.

This clone showed up many times. This rearrangement joins TRBV4-1 to TRBJ1-6, with D uncertain. The V and J ends lost 1 base and 0 bases respectively, with 4 bases between them. Germline V gene lookup returns CDR1 MGHRA and CDR2 YSYEKL. This CDR3 comprises 15 residues. The CDR3 spells CASSQGSSYNSPLHF. CDR3 coding DNA: TGCGCCAGCAGCCAAGGGAGCTCCTATAATTCACCCCTCCACTTT.

V and J are TRBV11-2 and TRBJ2-3, with TRBD1 identical over 9 bases. Per germline, CDR1 SGHAT and CDR2 FQNNGV. This CDR3 contains 16 residues. The V and J ends lost 5 bases and 3 bases, in that order; junction bases with no gene match: 9. The CDR3 DNA reads TGTGCCAGCAGCCTCACGCCGGGACAGGGAACAGATACGCAGTATTTT. This translates into CASSLTPGQGTDTQYF.

The chain combines TRBV5-1 with TRBJ1-1, with D perhaps matching TRBD1 (6 bases). The germline V and J ends were trimmed by 0 bases and 4 bases, with 13 bases remaining between them. Germline values: CDR1 SGHRS, CDR2 YFSETQ. There are 15 residues in the CDR3. The CDR3 here is CASSLDLQGTTEAFF. The CDR3 nucleotides are TGCGCCAGCAGCTTGGATTTGCAGGGGACCACTGAAGCTTTCTTT.

The J gene is TRBJ2-1, the V gene TRBV30; a weak D match, TRBD1 (5 bases). CDR1 and CDR2 from the germline V gene are GTSNPN and SVGIG (reference sequence). CDR3 length: 15 amino acids. V lost 1 base and J 1 base, leaving 11 bases between the germline ends. CDR3 in amino acids: CAWSDGRDSYNEQFF. The CDR3 nucleotides are TGTGCCTGGAGTGATGGCAGGGATTCCTACAATGAGCAGTTCTTC. Full variable domain (rest looked up from reference TRBV30 and TRBJ2-1): SQTIHQWPATLVQPVGSPLSLECTVEGTSNPNLYWYRQAAGRGLQLLFYSVGIGQISSEVPQNLSASRPQDRQFILSSKKLLLSDSGFYLCAWSDGRDSYNEQFFGPGTRLTVL.

This clone was recorded a few times. The chain recombines TRBV7-8 with TRBJ2-1; 7 nucleotides align to TRBD2. The ends lost 3 bases at V and 8 bases at J; junction bases unmatched: 10. In germline, CDR1 is SGHVS, CDR2 FQNEAQ. CDR3 length: 15 amino acids. As DNA, the CDR3 is TGTGCCAGCAGCTTTCAGCGGGACCTATCCGATGAGCAGTTCTTC. Encoded protein: CASSFQRDLSDEQFF.